The source of this T cell receptor beta chain is a study of radiation and T cells in renal cell carcinoma. Measured with immunoSEQ multiplex PCR; TCRdb has only the in-frame clones, and not every one. The sample has around 160,000 clones, about nine tenths seen once. As regards this clone: Its antigen is not known.

Time point defined: baseline pretreatment blood. Stated treatment: 15 Gy SBRT to primary tumor, nephrectomy 4 weeks later. The patient's renal cell carcinoma had clear cell pathology. Trimming took 2 bases from V and 4 from J, leaving 17 bases between them. CDR3 length equals 16 residues. Germline loops: CDR1 MDHEN, CDR2 SYDVKM. Overall study findings and caveats: In blood, top tumor clones expanded by 2 weeks, shrinking by 4.

The chain combines TRBV28 with TRBJ1-2, with D perhaps TRBD1 (5 bases). This receptor was obtained from a woman in her seventies with renal cell carcinoma. Sample: blood, taken from a patient whose treatment included radiotherapy and nephrectomy. The CDR3 bases are TGTGCCAGCAGTTTAGGCGCCCAACGGGACGGCTATGGCTACACCTTC. This translates into CASSLGAQRDGYGYTF.